The clone carrying this TCR beta chain was seen more than once but under ten times. Antigen: not known. The study reverse transcribed the entire isolated RNA, so it sequenced expressed TCRB transcripts. This table comes from immunoSEQ multiplex PCR, and its TCRdb copy is limited to in-frame clones, with some not included. The repertoire holds approximately 730,000 clones, with 13% as singletons. The data originate from a study of beta chain features in type 1 diabetes. Study observations and caveats: The naive, central memory and Treg TCRB repertoires showed an apparent similarity that was greater among patients than among healthy donors. Shorter TCRB CDR3s, moderately but significantly so, were found in Type 1 diabetes patients in all four CD4+ subsets.

V lost 5 bases, J lost 8 bases, and 19 bases lay in between. Germline loops: CDR1 SGHRS, CDR2 YFSETQ. The CDR3 spans 15 residues. A heparinised blood draw that averaged about 116 mL was obtained once from each donor. Once sorted, every population was more than 98% pure. This receptor was identified in a man younger than 35 with type 1 diabetes. The rearrangement links TRBV5-1 to TRBJ1-4, with D unresolved. What was sequenced was naive CD4+ T cells from blood. The CDR3 sequence: CASSHQGPGEEKLFF. The CDR3 coding sequence is TGCGCCAGCAGTCACCAAGGGCCCGGGGAGGAAAAACTGTTTTTT.